This TCR beta chain was recovered during a study of CD8 T cells in ankylosing spondylitis. TCR beta libraries were made by quantitative 5'-RACE with molecular barcodes. From the 5' RACE reads, TCRdb called clonotypes with MiXCR, one entry per CDR3 protein. The repertoire consists of about 420,000 distinct CDR3 sequences, with about a fifth occurring once and the leading ten covering about a sixth. The study, taken as a whole, reports: The clones that were linked to disease were reported to be significantly enriched in matched synovial fluid samples from ankylosing spondylitis patients. It appeared that ankylosing spondylitis blood was characterized by a TCR beta motif of roughly 8 highly homologous variants. Earlier literature documents some of the motif variants in reactive arthritis synovial fluid and blood.

This clonotype was seen a handful of times. Its target is unknown. Trimming at V came to 5 bases and at J to 0 bases, leaving 12 bases not matched to a gene. This CDR3 has 19 amino acids. Germline V gene data show CDR1 as MNHEY and CDR2 as SMNVEV (reference sequence). Sequenced: blood, either unsorted or a sorted T cell fraction (not recorded which). The TCR was taken from a male donor with ankylosing spondylitis. The chain joins TRBV27 to TRBJ2-6; 8 nucleotides agree with TRBD2. The CDR3 bases are TGTGCCAGCAGTGGCCCCCCCAGCGGGAGTCTCTCTGGGGCCAACGTCCTGACTTTC. Translating it yields CASSGPPSGSLSGANVLTF.